This T cell receptor beta chain was captured by sequencing in a study of radiotherapy plus CTLA-4 blockade in lung cancer. Per germline, CDR1 MNHEY and CDR2 SVGAGI. The CDR3 contains 13 residues. Trimming took 0 bases from V and 4 from J, leaving 6 bases between them. Sequencing was performed with immunoSEQ multiplex PCR; in TCRdb, only in-frame clones are kept and a portion is missing. The sample records tens of thousands of clones, around 85% being singletons. The receptor's source is a human donor with non-small cell lung cancer who had a complete response to radiotherapy plus ipilimumab. The source material was peripheral blood, sampled from a patient treated with radiotherapy plus ipilimumab. This sequence joins TRBV6-5 and TRBJ2-5; maybe TRBD2 (5 bases). CDR3 residues: CASSYSGVETQYF. Written as DNA, the CDR3 is TGTGCCAGCAGTTACTCGGGAGTAGAGACCCAGTACTTC.